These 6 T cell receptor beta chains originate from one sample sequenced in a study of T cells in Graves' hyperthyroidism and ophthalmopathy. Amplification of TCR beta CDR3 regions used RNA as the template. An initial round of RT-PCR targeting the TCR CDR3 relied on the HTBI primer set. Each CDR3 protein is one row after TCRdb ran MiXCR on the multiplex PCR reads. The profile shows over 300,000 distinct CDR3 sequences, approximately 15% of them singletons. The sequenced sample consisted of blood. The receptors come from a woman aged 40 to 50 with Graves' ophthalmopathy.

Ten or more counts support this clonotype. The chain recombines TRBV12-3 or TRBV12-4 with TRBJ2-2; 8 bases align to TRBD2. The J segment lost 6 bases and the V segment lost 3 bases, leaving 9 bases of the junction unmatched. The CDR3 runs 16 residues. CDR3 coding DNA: TGTGCCAGCAGTTTTCTACGGCGGGGGGCTTCCGGGGAGCTGTTTTTT. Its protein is CASSFLRRGASGELFF.

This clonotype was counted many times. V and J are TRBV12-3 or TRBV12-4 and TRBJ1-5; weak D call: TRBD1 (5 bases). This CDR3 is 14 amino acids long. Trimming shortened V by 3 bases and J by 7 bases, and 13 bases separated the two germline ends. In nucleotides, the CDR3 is TGTGCCAGCAGTTTTCATAGGCAGGGCCAGCCCCAGCATTTT. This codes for CASSFHRQGQPQHF.

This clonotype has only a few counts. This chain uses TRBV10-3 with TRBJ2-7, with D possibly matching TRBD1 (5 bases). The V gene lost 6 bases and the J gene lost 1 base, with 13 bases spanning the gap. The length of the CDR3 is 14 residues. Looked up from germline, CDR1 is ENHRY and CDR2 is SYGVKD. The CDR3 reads CAIRDGTGSYEQYF. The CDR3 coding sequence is TGTGCCATCAGGGACGGCACAGGATCCTACGAGCAGTACTTC.

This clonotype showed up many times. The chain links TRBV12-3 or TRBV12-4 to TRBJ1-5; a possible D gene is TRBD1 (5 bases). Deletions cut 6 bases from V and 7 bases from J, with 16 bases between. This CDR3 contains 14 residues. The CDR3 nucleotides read TGTGCCAGCAGCTCCCCCAAAGACAGACAGCCCCAGCATTTT. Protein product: CASSSPKDRQPQHF.

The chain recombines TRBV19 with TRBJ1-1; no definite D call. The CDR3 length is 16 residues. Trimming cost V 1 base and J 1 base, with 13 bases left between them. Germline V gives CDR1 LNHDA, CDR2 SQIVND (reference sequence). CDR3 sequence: CASSIVLGLSNTEAFF. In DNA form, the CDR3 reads TGTGCCAGTAGTATAGTGCTCGGACTCTCGAACACTGAAGCTTTCTTT.

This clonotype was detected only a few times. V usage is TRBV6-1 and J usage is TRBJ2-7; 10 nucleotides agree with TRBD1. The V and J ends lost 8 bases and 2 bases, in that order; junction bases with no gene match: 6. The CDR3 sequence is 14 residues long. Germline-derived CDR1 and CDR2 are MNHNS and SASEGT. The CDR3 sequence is CASGGTGVAYEQYF. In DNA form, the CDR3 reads TGTGCCAGCGGAGGGACAGGGGTTGCCTACGAGCAGTACTTC.